The rows below give T cell receptor beta chains drawn from one sample of a study of cytomegalovirus exposure and HLA in healthy donors. TCRdb's table, derived via immunoSEQ multiplex PCR, lists solely in-frame clones and lacks some. This listing includes 180,000 or so clones. Sequenced material: PBMCs. These receptors were taken from a boy aged 10-17 years in good health and CMV-seronegative. CDR3s leave out the opening cysteine and the closing phenylalanine or tryptophan.

V,CDR3
TRBV11-1,ASSFRDRNTEAF
TRBV7-6,ASSRGGLSGNTIY
TRBV19,ASRPRDRLRGYT
TRBV6-6,ASSPGREEKLF
TRBV2,ASSGGGLAGPTQY
TRBV28,ASSGGGQKKTQY
TRBV7-8,ASSLVGGADTEAF
TRBV27,ASSSRTGGGRGYT
TRBV15,ATSRDSNYERY
TRBV18,ASSPPGGTPNTGELF